Each of the 23 T cell receptor beta chains below was sequenced from the same sample in a study of blood T cell repertoires in COVID-19. The method was immunoSEQ multiplex PCR; TCRdb's version includes in-frame clones alone and lacks a portion of them. This sample has 200,000 to 300,000 clones, with roughly 91% found just once. The sequenced sample consisted of peripheral blood. These receptors were collected from a man aged 25 to 40 with COVID-19, enrolled during active disease.

This clone was detected only once. The chain joins TRBV24-1 to TRBJ1-2; D unresolved. The V end was cut by 8 bases, the J end by 3 bases, with 12 bases between. The CDR3 is 13 residues long. Germline V gives CDR1 KGHDR, CDR2 SFDVKD. The CDR3 DNA reads as TGTGCCACCATGGCCACCCCTTACTATGGCTACACCTTC. Encoded protein: CATMATPYYGYTF.

This clone was seen only a few times. At one boundary the junction diverges from the germline segment, which might be a read error. The V gene is TRBV9, the J gene TRBJ1-2, with a possible D match to TRBD1 (6 bases). CDR1 and CDR2 (germline): SGDLS, YYNGEE. The CDR3 sequence is 16 residues long. The CDR3 sequence: CASSVGLGAGEYGYTF. The CDR3 coding sequence is TGTGCCAGCAGTGTAGGTTTAGGGGCAGGGGAATATGGCTACACCTTC.

The rearrangement links TRBV19 to TRBJ1-3; 7 bases are a match to TRBD1. CDR3 length equals 14 residues. Germline lookup yields CDR1 LNHDA and CDR2 SQIVND (reference sequence). With V trimmed by 7 bases and J by 4 bases, 7 bases remained unmatched. In nucleotides, the CDR3 is TGTGCCAGTACTCCGGGACAGACCGGAAACACCATATATTTT. It translates to CASTPGQTGNTIYF. Full variable domain (missing parts from reference TRBV19 and TRBJ1-3): DGGITQSPKYLFRKEGQNVTLSCEQNLNHDAMYWYRQDPGQGLRLIYYSQIVNDFQKGDIAEGYSVSREKKESFPLTVTSAQKNPTAFYLCASTPGQTGNTIYFGEGSWLTVV.

V gene TRBV4-1 combines with J gene TRBJ2-7, with 9 bases fitting TRBD2. CDR1 and CDR2 from the germline V gene are MGHRA and YSYEKL. The CDR3 has 16 amino acids. J lost 0 bases, V lost 5 bases, and 8 bases had no gene match. The CDR3 region is CASSVLVAGASYEQYF. The CDR3 DNA is TGCGCCAGCAGCGTCCTAGTAGCGGGGGCCTCCTACGAGCAGTACTTC.

The gene calls are TRBV27 and TRBJ1-1; TRBD1 agrees at 8 bases. Germline CDR1 MNHEY, CDR2 SMNVEV (reference sequence). This CDR3 is built from 15 residues. V shed 5 bases, J shed 0 bases, and the junction held 5 bases outside the gene matches. This chain's CDR3 is CASSSLDRVNTEAFF. The CDR3 bases are TGTGCCAGCAGTAGCCTGGACAGGGTGAACACTGAAGCTTTCTTT.

The chain carries TRBV2 and TRBJ2-5; D not resolved. CDR1 is SNHLY and CDR2 is FYNNEI in the germline V gene. The ends were cut back, 8 bases at V and 0 bases at J, with 7 bases in the middle. The CDR3 has 12 residues. CDR3 coding DNA: TGTGCCAGCGAGGAGTACCAAGAGACCCAGTACTTC. It yields the protein CASEEYQETQYF.

V usage is TRBV5-1 and J usage is TRBJ1-2; the match to TRBD1 covers 7 bases. Losses at the gene ends were 2 bases for V and 5 bases for J; bases not matched to a gene: 12. Germline CDR1 and CDR2: SGHRS and YFSETQ. The CDR3 is 16 amino acids. The CDR3 region has the DNA TGCGCCAGCAGCTTTACCGGGACAGCGAAACAATATGGCTACACCTTC. It translates to CASSFTGTAKQYGYTF. The variable domain in full, with the rest retrieved from reference TRBV5-1 and TRBJ1-2, is KAGVTQTPRYLIKTRGQQVTLSCSPISGHRSVSWYQQTPGQGLQFLFEYFSETQRNKGNFPGRFSGRQFSNSRSEMNVSTLELGDSALYLCASSFTGTAKQYGYTFGSGTRLTVV.

The rearrangement joins TRBV14 to TRBJ2-5; tentative D call: TRBD2 (7 bases). CDR1 and CDR2 from the germline V gene are SGHDN and FVKESK. The V end was cut by 1 base, the J end by 5 bases, with 14 bases between. The CDR3 sequence is 15 residues long. The CDR3 coding sequence is TGTGCCAGCAGCCAAGTTGGGGGGGCGCGGGAGACCCAGTACTTC. It specifies CASSQVGGARETQYF. The full variable domain, in which reference TRBV14 and TRBJ2-5 provide the parts outside the CDR3, is EAGVTQFPSHSVIEKGQTVTLRCDPISGHDNLYWYRRVMGKEIKFLLHFVKESKQDESGMPNNRFLAERTGGTYSTLKVQPAELEDSGVYFCASSQVGGARETQYFGPGTRLLVL.

The chain uses TRBV11-2 and TRBJ1-1; D call uncertain. V gave up 2 bases and J gave up 1 base, with 5 bases separating them. The CDR3 extends over 13 amino acids. Germline values: CDR1 SGHAT, CDR2 FQNNGV. The CDR3 sequence is CASSLQENTEAFF. CDR3 DNA sequence: TGTGCCAGCAGCTTACAGGAGAACACTGAAGCTTTCTTT.

The chain has TRBV18 and TRBJ1-2, with 7 bases aligning to TRBD1. The V and J ends lost 6 bases and 3 bases, in that order; junction bases with no gene match: 7. Per the germline V gene, CDR1 is KGHSH and CDR2 is LQKENI. The CDR3 spans 14 residues. The CDR3 sequence is CASSLDRSDYGYTF. CDR3 coding DNA: TGTGCCAGCTCTTTGGACAGGTCGGACTATGGCTACACCTTC. Together with reference TRBV18 and TRBJ1-2, the CDR3 gives the full variable domain: NAGVMQNPRHLVRRRGQEARLRCSPMKGHSHVYWYRQLPEEGLKFMVYLQKENIIDESGMPKERFSAEFPKEGPSILRIQQVVRGDSAAYFCASSLDRSDYGYTFGSGTRLTVV.

The chain combines TRBV6-1 with TRBJ1-2; tentatively, D is TRBD1 (5 bases). Trimming took 2 bases from V and 4 from J, leaving 14 bases between them. CDR3 length equals 15 residues. Germline CDR1 reads MNHNS; CDR2 reads SASEGT. The CDR3 is CASSERGRMSYGYTF. The CDR3 DNA reads TGTGCCAGCAGTGAACGGGGGAGGATGAGCTATGGCTACACCTTC.

Comments on this clone: Distinct nucleotide sequences in the sample also encode this CDR3. The rearrangement joins TRBV19 to TRBJ1-5; D possibly corresponds to TRBD1 (5 bases). Trimming removed 6 bases from V and 2 bases from J, with 11 bases in between. The CDR3 covers 14 residues. CDR1 is LNHDA, CDR2 SQIVND, per germline (reference sequence). The CDR3 nucleotides are TGTGCCAGTAGCGGGCAGGGTGGCAATCAGCCCCAGCATTTT. As protein: CASSGQGGNQPQHF.

The chain employs TRBV7-9 and TRBJ1-1; no definite D call. In germline, CDR1 is SEHNR, CDR2 FQNEAQ (reference sequence). The CDR3 sequence is 13 residues long. Trimming pared 2 bases from V and 8 bases from J, leaving 12 bases between. CDR3 nucleotides: TGTGCCAGCAGCTTATCTGGGGAGGTGGAAGCTTTCTTT. Protein: CASSLSGEVEAFF.

CDR3 in amino acids: CASSTDRASGYTF. CDR3 DNA sequence: TGTGCCAGCAGTACAGACAGGGCCAGTGGCTACACCTTC. V gene TRBV12-3 or TRBV12-4 combines with J gene TRBJ1-2, with TRBD1 identical over 7 bases. The CDR3 length is 13 residues. J gave up 7 bases and V 5 bases, and 7 bases lay outside the gene matches.

This clone came up once. The V call is TRBV2, the J call TRBJ1-1; D might be TRBD1 (6 bases). V lost 5 bases to trimming and J lost 5 bases, with 9 bases between them. The CDR3 spans 12 residues. Germline CDR1 and CDR2: SNHLY and FYNNEI. The CDR3: CASSFTGTEAFF. The CDR3 nucleotides read TGTGCCAGCAGTTTTACAGGGACTGAAGCTTTCTTT.

CDR3 loop: CASSLDREEKLFF. The CDR3 nucleotides are TGTGCCAGCAGCTTAGACAGGGAAGAAAAACTGTTTTTT. V gene TRBV7-6 combines with J gene TRBJ1-4; D may be TRBD1 (6 bases). The V gene's germline CDR1 is SGHVS and CDR2 FNYEAQ. The CDR3 extends over 13 amino acids. Trimming removed 1 base from V and 8 bases from J, with 8 bases in between. Variable domain in full (rest from reference TRBV7-6 and TRBJ1-4): GAGVSQSPRYKVTKRGQDVALRCDPISGHVSLYWYRQALGQGPEFLTYFNYEAQQDKSGLPNDRFSAERPEGSISTLTIQRTEQRDSAMYRCASSLDREEKLFFGSGTQLSVL.

The CDR3 spells CASSFKDRSVGYTF. In DNA, the CDR3 is TGTGCCAGCAGCTTCAAGGACAGGTCGGTCGGCTACACCTTC. The chain recombines TRBV3-1 (or the pseudogene TRBV3-2) with TRBJ1-2; 7 nucleotides line up with TRBD1. The CDR3 is 14 amino acids. The V gene end was trimmed by 5 bases and the J gene end by 8 bases; junction bases not matched to a gene: 11. CDR1 and CDR2 from the germline V gene are LGHDT and YNNKEL (reference sequence).

The chain joins TRBV3-1 (or the pseudogene TRBV3-2) to TRBJ2-7; D is possibly TRBD2 (6 bases). The V and J ends lost 0 bases and 7 bases respectively, with 13 bases between them. Germline V CDR1 and CDR2: LGHDT, YNNKEL (reference sequence). This CDR3 has 14 residues. The CDR3 region is CASSQEGQAGEQYF. The CDR3 nucleotides read TGTGCCAGCAGCCAAGAGGGTCAAGCGGGTGAGCAGTACTTC.

The chain has TRBV10-1 and TRBJ2-7; D perhaps matches TRBD2 (6 bases). The CDR3 runs to 14 residues. Trimming removed 2 bases at V and 2 bases at J, with 10 bases between. CDR1 is WNHNN, CDR2 SYGVQD, per germline (reference sequence). The CDR3 loop is CASSENTGAYEQYF. The CDR3 coding sequence is TGCGCCAGCAGTGAGAACACGGGGGCCTACGAGCAGTACTTC.

Comments on this clone: Other DNA variants within this sample encode the same CDR3. The CDR3: CASSQAGYGYTF. The CDR3 nucleotides are TGTGCCAGCAGCCAAGCGGGGTATGGCTACACCTTC. The chain couples TRBV3-1 (or the pseudogene TRBV3-2) to TRBJ1-2, with D unclear. The germline V and J ends were trimmed by 1 base and 5 bases, with 5 bases remaining between them. The CDR3 is 12 amino acids. Looked up from germline, CDR1 is LGHDT and CDR2 is YNNKEL (reference sequence).

The chain carries TRBV7-6 and TRBJ1-5; 8 nucleotides match TRBD1. Germline V lookup: CDR1 SGHVS, CDR2 FNYEAQ. This CDR3 has 15 residues. V lost 5 bases, J lost 3 bases, and 6 bases stayed unmatched. CDR3 residues: CASSPWTGYNQPQHF. CDR3 sequence (DNA): TGTGCCAGCAGCCCATGGACAGGGTACAATCAGCCCCAGCATTTT. The whole variable domain, filled in from reference TRBV7-6 and TRBJ1-5, reads GAGVSQSPRYKVTKRGQDVALRCDPISGHVSLYWYRQALGQGPEFLTYFNYEAQQDKSGLPNDRFSAERPEGSISTLTIQRTEQRDSAMYRCASSPWTGYNQPQHFGDGTRLSIL.

The V call is TRBV6-6, the J call TRBJ1-5; D is unresolved. CDR3 length: 13 residues. V was clipped by 2 bases and J by 6 bases, with 8 bases between them. The germline gives CDR1 MNHNY, CDR2 SVGAGI (reference sequence). CDR3 residues: CASSYEARQPQHF. Written as DNA, the CDR3 is TGTGCCAGCAGTTACGAGGCACGTCAGCCCCAGCATTTT.

The V gene is TRBV7-9, the J gene TRBJ2-6, with 9 bases that match TRBD1. With V trimmed by 3 bases and J by 0 bases, 9 bases remained unmatched. The CDR3 contains 19 residues. Germline loops: CDR1 SEHNR, CDR2 FQNEAQ (reference sequence). CDR3 nucleotides: TGTGCCAGCAGCTTTGCCGGGACAGGGATAGTCTCTGGGGCCAACGTCCTGACTTTC. It specifies CASSFAGTGIVSGANVLTF.